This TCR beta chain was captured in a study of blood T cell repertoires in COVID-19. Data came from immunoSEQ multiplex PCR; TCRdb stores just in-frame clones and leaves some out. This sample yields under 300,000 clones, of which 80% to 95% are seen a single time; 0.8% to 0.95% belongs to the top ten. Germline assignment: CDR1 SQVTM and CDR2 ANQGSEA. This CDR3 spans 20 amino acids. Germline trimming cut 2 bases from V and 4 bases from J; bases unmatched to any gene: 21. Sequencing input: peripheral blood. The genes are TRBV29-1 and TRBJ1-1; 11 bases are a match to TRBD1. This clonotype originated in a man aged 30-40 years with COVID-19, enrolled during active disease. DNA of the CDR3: TGCAGCGTTGAAAAGGTTCGGACAGGGGGCTATAACCCGGCGGTCACTGAAGCTTTCTTT. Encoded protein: CSVEKVRTGGYNPAVTEAFF.